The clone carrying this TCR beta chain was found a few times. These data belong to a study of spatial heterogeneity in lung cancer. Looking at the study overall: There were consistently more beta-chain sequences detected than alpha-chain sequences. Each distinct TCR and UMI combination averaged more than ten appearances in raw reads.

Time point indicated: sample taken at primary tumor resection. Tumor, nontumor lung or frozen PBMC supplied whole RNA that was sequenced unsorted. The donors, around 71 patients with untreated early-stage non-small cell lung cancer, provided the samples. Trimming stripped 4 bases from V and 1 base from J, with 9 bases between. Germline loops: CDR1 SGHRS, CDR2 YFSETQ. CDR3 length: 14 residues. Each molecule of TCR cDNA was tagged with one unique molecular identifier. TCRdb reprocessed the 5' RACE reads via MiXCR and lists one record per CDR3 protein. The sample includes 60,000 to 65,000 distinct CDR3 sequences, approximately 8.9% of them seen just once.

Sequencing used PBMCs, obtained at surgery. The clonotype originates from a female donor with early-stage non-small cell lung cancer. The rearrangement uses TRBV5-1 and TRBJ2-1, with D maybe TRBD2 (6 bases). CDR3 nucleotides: TGCGCCAGCAGCCGGAGCGGGTCCTACAATGAGCAGTTCTTC. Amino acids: CASSRSGSYNEQFF.